Listed below are T cell receptor beta chains from one sample, sequenced in a study of neurological immune-mediated disorders. MiXCR, applied by TCRdb to the 5' RACE reads, yields one record per CDR3 protein. This table has tens of thousands of distinct CDR3 sequences, around 10% appearing once. The sequenced sample consisted of PBMCs. Source of these receptors: a man in his forties in good health. CDR3s include the opening cysteine and the closing phenylalanine or tryptophan. Each record gives: CDR3 length, V gene, J gene, clone size, CDR3 protein. A row's size may be missing; if present it is once, few, many or a size class.

cdr3_length: 19
v_call: TRBV27
j_call: TRBJ2-1
clone_size: many
cdr3_aa: CASSGLGLQTSGGANEQFF

cdr3_length: 15
v_call: TRBV5-1
j_call: TRBJ2-5
clone_size: many
cdr3_aa: CASSFSLAAEETQYF

cdr3_length: 12
v_call: TRBV6-6
j_call: TRBJ2-1
clone_size: many
cdr3_aa: CASSYLGDEQFF

cdr3_length: 16
v_call: TRBV12-3/TRBV12-4
j_call: TRBJ1-2
clone_size: many
cdr3_aa: CASSLSFQGANYGYTF

cdr3_length: 11
v_call: TRBV12-3/TRBV12-4
j_call: TRBJ1-1
clone_size: few
cdr3_aa: CASSPQTEAFF

cdr3_length: 14
v_call: TRBV6-5
j_call: TRBJ2-3
clone_size: many
cdr3_aa: CASSPGWATDTQYF

cdr3_length: 15
v_call: TRBV15
j_call: TRBJ2-7
clone_size: -
cdr3_aa: CANNRDPAQGYEQYF

cdr3_length: 12
v_call: TRBV20-1
j_call: TRBJ2-1
clone_size: many
cdr3_aa: CSARGGFHEQFF

cdr3_length: 13
v_call: TRBV3-1
j_call: TRBJ1-6
clone_size: many
cdr3_aa: CASSNPDNAPLHF

cdr3_length: 15
v_call: TRBV6-5
j_call: TRBJ2-3
clone_size: many
cdr3_aa: CASSYRSGVPDTQYF

cdr3_length: 15
v_call: TRBV5-1
j_call: TRBJ2-7
clone_size: many
cdr3_aa: CASSFRTGETYEQYF

cdr3_length: 15
v_call: TRBV10-3
j_call: TRBJ1-1
clone_size: many
cdr3_aa: CAISGDIDDNTEAFF

cdr3_length: 14
v_call: TRBV5-1
j_call: TRBJ1-4
clone_size: many
cdr3_aa: CASSFGTLNEKLFF

cdr3_length: 13
v_call: TRBV7-2
j_call: TRBJ2-7
clone_size: -
cdr3_aa: CTSSPGGFHEQYF

cdr3_length: 17
v_call: TRBV5-1
j_call: TRBJ2-3
clone_size: many
cdr3_aa: CASSFAGGSGSTDTQYF

cdr3_length: 17
v_call: TRBV4-1
j_call: TRBJ2-3
clone_size: many
cdr3_aa: CASSQADPVGVTDTQYF

cdr3_length: 12
v_call: TRBV20-1
j_call: TRBJ2-1
clone_size: many
cdr3_aa: CSARGPDNEQFF

cdr3_length: 14
v_call: TRBV24-1
j_call: TRBJ2-1
clone_size: many
cdr3_aa: CATGKGGSYNEQFF

cdr3_length: 12
v_call: TRBV5-1
j_call: TRBJ2-5
clone_size: many
cdr3_aa: CASSQRGETQYF

cdr3_length: 13
v_call: TRBV15
j_call: TRBJ2-5
clone_size: many
cdr3_aa: CATSRERDLLKSF

cdr3_length: 13
v_call: TRBV27
j_call: TRBJ2-2
clone_size: many
cdr3_aa: CASSPHNTGELFF

cdr3_length: 14
v_call: TRBV7-9
j_call: TRBJ2-5
clone_size: many
cdr3_aa: CASSFGQGLATQYF

cdr3_length: 12
v_call: TRBV29-1
j_call: TRBJ2-2
clone_size: -
cdr3_aa: CSVRVEAGELFF

cdr3_length: 15
v_call: TRBV5-1
j_call: TRBJ2-1
clone_size: many
cdr3_aa: CASSFRTSGYNEQFF

cdr3_length: 15
v_call: TRBV7-9
j_call: TRBJ2-2
clone_size: many
cdr3_aa: CASSLEPVRTGELFF

cdr3_length: 16
v_call: TRBV28
j_call: TRBJ1-1
clone_size: many
cdr3_aa: CASSAQSPGGRTEAFF